These T cell receptor beta chains were read from a single sample in a study of early T cells in non-severe SARS-CoV-2 infection. TCRdb passed the 5' RACE reads through MiXCR, listing each CDR3 protein once. The table includes tens of thousands of distinct CDR3 sequences, around 11% detected once. The sequencing sample was made of whole blood. The receptor source for this set is an adult who was a healthcare worker with PCR-confirmed SARS-CoV-2 infection or an uninfected control (not recorded which). The CDR3 runs from the conserved cysteine through the conserved F or W. The order of the fields is V gene, J gene, D gene, clone size, CDR3 DNA, CDR3 protein. The D gene is left open where the match is weak. The size of a clone is reported for some rows only, either as once, few or many, or as a class for expanded clones.

TRBV7-8	TRBJ2-3	TRBD2	many	TGTGCCAGCAGAAACCACCGCCCTGGAGCGGGGGGTGACGCAGATACGCAGTATTTT	CASRNHRPGAGGDADTQYF
TRBV7-6	TRBJ1-5	TRBD1	many	TGTGCCAGCAGCCTACAGGGGCCAAATCAGCCCCAGCATTTT	CASSLQGPNQPQHF
TRBV7-2	TRBJ2-1	TRBD2	-	TGTGCCAGCAGCACCATAGCGGGGACCTCCTACAATGAGCAGTTCTTC	CASSTIAGTSYNEQFF
TRBV7-9	TRBJ2-1	TRBD1	few	TGTGCCACCGGAGGACAGGGGAAAATCAATGAGCAGTTCTTC	CATGGQGKINEQFF
TRBV29-1	TRBJ2-7	TRBD1	-	TGCAGCGTGCCGGGACAGGGAATTTACGAGCAGTACTTC	CSVPGQGIYEQYF
TRBV12-3/TRBV12-4	TRBJ2-5	TRBD2	few	TGTGCCAGCAGTGATCCGACTAGCCTCCAAGAGACCCAGTACTTC	CASSDPTSLQETQYF
TRBV7-6	TRBJ2-7	TRBD1	many	TGTGCCAGCAGCTTAGCGGACGCCCGGGACAGGTTTCCCTACGAGCAGTACTTC	CASSLADARDRFPYEQYF
TRBV9	TRBJ2-2	TRBD1	few	TGTGCCAGCACAGGGGGGAACACCGGGGAGCTGTTTTTT	CASTGGNTGELFF
TRBV7-2	TRBJ2-1	-	many	TGTGCCAGCAGCTTAGCAGTGGGGAACTACAATGAGCAGTTCTTC	CASSLAVGNYNEQFF
TRBV3-1	TRBJ2-7	-	few	TGTGCCAGCAGCCAAGGGACCGCCGCTTGGGAGCAGTACTTC	CASSQGTAAWEQYF